The 30 T cell receptor beta chains reported below all come from one sample, sequenced in a study of cytomegalovirus exposure and HLA in healthy donors. The PCR had 60 Vbeta and 13 Jbeta primers. Produced via immunoSEQ multiplex PCR; TCRdb's table is partial and in-frame only. The profile covers approximately 82,000 clones, with around two thirds appearing a single time and 5% to 6.5% taken by the ten largest. The specimen was PBMCs. All receptors derive from a woman aged 25 to 39 in good health and CMV-seropositive.

This sequence joins TRBV18 and TRBJ2-7, with 7 positions matching TRBD1. Trimming cost V 6 bases and J 3 bases; bases outside gene matches: 5. Germline V gives CDR1 KGHSH, CDR2 LQKENI. The CDR3 has 13 residues. CDR3 sequence: CASSATGIYEQYF. CDR3 coding DNA: TGTGCCAGCTCGGCGACAGGGATCTACGAGCAGTACTTC.

This rearrangement joins TRBV6-5 to TRBJ2-7, with 7 bases lining up with TRBD1. With V trimmed by 6 bases and J by 2 bases, 7 bases remained unmatched. The CDR3 consists of 14 residues. From germline, CDR1 is MNHEY and CDR2 SVGAGI. As DNA, the CDR3 is TGTGCCAGCAGGCACAGGGGCCCTGCCTACGAGCAGTACTTC. This codes for CASRHRGPAYEQYF.

J is TRBJ1-2 and V is TRBV4-3; 11 positions match TRBD1. The length of the CDR3 is 22 residues. The J segment lost 7 bases and the V segment lost 0 bases, leaving 25 bases of the junction unmatched. Germline V CDR1 and CDR2: LGHNA, YSLEER. CDR3 region: CASSQDLSTRRGPGQGAGGYTF. The CDR3 coding sequence is TGCGCCAGCAGCCAAGATCTTTCAACGCGGCGAGGACCAGGACAGGGGGCGGGTGGCTACACCTTC.

The chain uses TRBV19 and TRBJ2-5, with TRBD2 matching 13 bases. The CDR3 runs 15 residues. J gave up 5 bases and V 8 bases, and 8 bases lay outside the gene matches. The germline CDR1 and CDR2 sequences are LNHDA and SQIVND (reference sequence). The CDR3 region is CASRGLAGDWETQYF. The CDR3 DNA reads TGTGCCAGTCGAGGACTAGCGGGGGATTGGGAGACCCAGTACTTC.

V usage is TRBV6-5 and J usage is TRBJ1-5, with a weak D call TRBD1 (6 bases). This CDR3 region has 13 residues. Germline V gene sequence: CDR1 MNHEY, CDR2 SVGAGI. Trimming pared 5 bases from V and 7 bases from J, leaving 12 bases between. CDR3 nucleotide sequence: TGTGCCAGCAGTAACAGGGAAGGCCAGCCCCAGCATTTT. This codes for CASSNREGQPQHF.

The chain joins TRBV7-9 to TRBJ1-4; D is ambiguous. V was clipped by 1 base and J by 1 base, with 7 bases between them. Per germline, CDR1 SEHNR and CDR2 FQNEAQ (reference sequence). The CDR3 length is 15 residues. CDR3 in amino acids: CASSLGSVTNEKLFF. For the CDR3, the DNA is TGTGCCAGCAGCTTAGGTTCAGTAACTAATGAAAAACTGTTTTTT.

The V call is TRBV7-9, the J call TRBJ1-2; 7 nucleotides line up with TRBD1. After removal of 4 bases from V and 3 bases from J, the junction contained 11 bases not matched to a gene. The germline V gene encodes CDR1 SEHNR and CDR2 FQNEAQ (reference sequence). This CDR3 contains 16 residues. As DNA, the CDR3 is TGTGCCAGCAGCTCCGGGACAGCGGCGATTCACTATGGCTACACCTTC. Residues: CASSSGTAAIHYGYTF.

Only a few counts were recorded for this clone. V is TRBV4-1 and J is TRBJ1-5; 7 nucleotides align to TRBD1. Per the germline V gene, CDR1 is MGHRA and CDR2 is YSYEKL. The CDR3 covers 17 residues. V dropped 5 bases and J dropped 5; count of bases not matched to a gene: 15. The CDR3 loop reads CASSKAPPTGSDQPQHF. The CDR3 DNA reads TGCGCCAGCAGCAAGGCACCCCCGACAGGGTCGGATCAGCCCCAGCATTTT.

The chain employs TRBV19 and TRBJ2-3; 10 bases are shared with TRBD1. Germline values: CDR1 LNHDA, CDR2 SQIVND (reference sequence). CDR3 length: 13 residues. V lost 8 bases and J lost 4; bases outside the gene matches: 3. This CDR3 reads CASGDRGPDTQYF. CDR3 sequence (DNA): TGTGCCAGTGGGGACAGGGGTCCAGATACGCAGTATTTT.

The sample holds a few counts of this clone. The J gene is TRBJ1-6, the V gene TRBV7-9, with TRBD1 matching 8 bases. The V segment lost 5 bases and the J segment 9 bases; nucleotides outside the gene matches: 9. This CDR3 has 15 residues. Looked up from germline, CDR1 is SEHNR and CDR2 is FQNEAQ (reference sequence). The CDR3 protein is CASSPDRGVGSPLHF. The CDR3 DNA is TGTGCCAGCAGCCCCGACAGGGGAGTTGGTTCACCCCTCCACTTT.

CDR3 residues: CASSLTPRVRSTEAFF. The CDR3 bases are TGTGCCAGCAGCTTAACCCCCAGGGTACGGAGCACTGAAGCTTTCTTT. The genes are TRBV7-2 and TRBJ1-1, with D maybe TRBD1 (5 bases). Trimming removed 2 bases from V and 4 bases from J, with 17 bases in between. The CDR3 covers 16 residues. Germline CDR1 is SGHTA and CDR2 is FQGNSA.

V and J are TRBV19 and TRBJ1-5, with TRBD1 identical over 8 bases. Germline-derived CDR1 and CDR2 are LNHDA and SQIVND (reference sequence). Trimming at V came to 7 bases and at J to 2 bases, leaving 4 bases not matched to a gene. The CDR3 covers 14 residues. In DNA, the CDR3 is TGTGCCAGTAACGGGGGACAGGGCAATCAGCCCCAGCATTTT. Residues: CASNGGQGNQPQHF. Using reference TRBV19 and TRBJ1-5 for the parts outside the CDR3, the full variable domain is DGGITQSPKYLFRKEGQNVTLSCEQNLNHDAMYWYRQDPGQGLRLIYYSQIVNDFQKGDIAEGYSVSREKKESFPLTVTSAQKNPTAFYLCASNGGQGNQPQHFGDGTRLSIL.

With regard to this clone: Other DNA sequences in this specimen translate into the identical CDR3. The chain carries TRBV7-9 and TRBJ1-4; 7 nucleotides agree with TRBD1. This CDR3 spans 14 amino acids. The germline V gene encodes CDR1 SEHNR and CDR2 FQNEAQ (reference sequence). V was pared by 3 bases and J by 5 bases, with 3 bases of the junction left unmatched. This CDR3 is CASSLQGGNEKLFF. The CDR3 region has the DNA TGTGCCAGCAGCTTGCAAGGGGGCAATGAAAAACTGTTTTTT.

This chain uses TRBV5-4 with TRBJ2-2; TRBD2 might be the D (5 bases). Germline CDR1 is SGHNT and CDR2 is YYREEE (reference sequence). The CDR3 consists of 16 residues. Trimming took 2 bases from V and 8 from J, leaving 19 bases between them. CDR3 residues: CASSFSKGALSGELFF. CDR3 nucleotide sequence: TGTGCCAGCAGCTTCTCGAAGGGAGCGTTGAGTGGGGAGCTGTTTTTT.

This chain joins TRBV5-6 and TRBJ2-7; tentative D call: TRBD2 (6 bases). The CDR3 is made up of 12 amino acids. The germline gives CDR1 SGHDT, CDR2 YYEEEE. V was shortened by 4 bases and J by 3 bases, with 8 bases between the two germline ends. The CDR3 reads CASSRDFYEQYF. CDR3 bases: TGTGCCAGCAGCCGGGACTTCTACGAGCAGTACTTC.

This clone was picked up one time. The chain carries TRBV30 and TRBJ2-7; 9 nucleotides align to TRBD1. Germline-derived CDR1 and CDR2 are GTSNPN and SVGIG (reference sequence). This CDR3 has 13 amino acids. The trim removed 5 bases at V and 5 bases at J, leaving 7 bases unmatched. The CDR3 coding sequence is TGTGCCTGGGGGAGGGGACAGGGCCACGAGCAGTACTTC. As protein: CAWGRGQGHEQYF.

The chain joins TRBV11-1 to TRBJ2-2; TRBD1 aligns across 7 bases. The germline V gene has CDR1 SGHAT and CDR2 FQDESV (reference sequence). V lost 4 bases to trimming and J lost 5 bases; unmatched junction nucleotides: 7. This CDR3 comprises 15 residues. DNA of the CDR3: TGTGCCAGCAGCTCCCGGGACAGAGTAACCGGGGAGCTGTTTTTT. The encoded protein is CASSSRDRVTGELFF. The whole variable domain, remainder taken from reference TRBV11-1 and TRBJ2-2, is EAEVAQSPRYKITEKSQAVAFWCDPISGHATLYWYRQILGQGPELLVQFQDESVVDDSQLPKDRFSAERLKGVDSTLKIQPAELGDSAMYLCASSSRDRVTGELFFGEGSRLTVL.

As DNA, the CDR3 is TGTGCCAGCAGAGAATCGGGGAAGAACTATGGCTACACCTTC. This sequence encodes CASRESGKNYGYTF. The chain carries TRBV6-1 and TRBJ1-2; no reliable D call. Trimming removed 6 bases from V and 2 bases from J, with 13 bases in between. The CDR3 covers 14 residues. Germline V gene lookup returns CDR1 MNHNS and CDR2 SASEGT.

The genes are TRBV11-3 and TRBJ2-1; D perhaps matches TRBD2 (6 bases). V was cut by 4 bases and J by 7 bases, with 14 bases left in between. Looked up from germline, CDR1 is SGHNT and CDR2 is YENEEA. The CDR3 totals 14 residues. CDR3 DNA: TGTGCCAGCAGCTCTTCAAGCCTAGCGAATGAGCAGTTCTTC. The encoded protein is CASSSSSLANEQFF.

The chain uses TRBV7-8 and TRBJ1-1; no clear D gene. CDR1 and CDR2 from the germline V gene are SGHVS and FQNEAQ. CDR3 length: 15 amino acids. Trimming took off 5 bases at V and 0 bases at J, with 13 bases between the two ends. For the CDR3, the DNA is TGTGCCAGCAGCCCCGTGGAGATCTTGAACACTGAAGCTTTCTTT. Translated, it gives CASSPVEILNTEAFF. The whole variable domain, remainder taken from reference TRBV7-8 and TRBJ1-1, is GAGVSQSPRYKVAKRGQDVALRCDPISGHVSLFWYQQALGQGPEFLTYFQNEAQLDKSGLPSDRFFAERPEGSVSTLKIQRTQQEDSAVYLCASSPVEILNTEAFFGQGTRLTVV.

This clone was seen only once. The rearrangement uses TRBV30 and TRBJ1-1; TRBD1 might be the D (5 bases). CDR3 length equals 14 residues. CDR1 is GTSNPN and CDR2 is SVGIG in the germline V gene (reference sequence). With 0 bases removed from V and 5 bases from J, the gap between germline ends came to 13 bases. The CDR3, as DNA: TGTGCCTGGAGTGTAATAGGGGTATTTACTGAAGCTTTCTTT. Its protein is CAWSVIGVFTEAFF.

The J gene is TRBJ2-3, the V gene TRBV18, with 9 positions matching TRBD2. This CDR3 has 17 amino acids. The germline gives CDR1 KGHSH, CDR2 LQKENI. Losses at the gene ends were 1 base for V and 0 bases for J; bases not matched to a gene: 5. As DNA, the CDR3 is TGTGCCAGCTCACCACAGGCTAGCGGGACAAGCACAGATACGCAGTATTTT. Translation: CASSPQASGTSTDTQYF.

The rearrangement uses TRBV5-1 and TRBJ2-2, with 9 bases that match TRBD1. V gave up 4 bases and J gave up 6 bases; unmatched junction bases: 7. The CDR3 extends over 15 amino acids. Per the germline V gene, CDR1 is SGHRS and CDR2 is YFSETQ. The CDR3 DNA reads TGCGCCAGCAGCGGCGGGACAGGGCCTCCCGGGGAGCTGTTTTTT. Amino acid sequence: CASSGGTGPPGELFF.

The CDR3, as DNA: TGTGCCAGCAACCCGTCGGCGGGGGGGGGAGAGACCCAGTACTTC. Translated: CASNPSAGGGETQYF. The gene calls are TRBV7-2 and TRBJ2-5; 9 nucleotides line up with TRBD2. J gave up 4 bases and V 7 bases, and 10 bases lay outside the gene matches. The CDR3 totals 15 residues. CDR1 and CDR2 (germline): SGHTA, FQGNSA.

For the CDR3, the DNA is TGTGCCAGCAGCCAGGGGGCGGGACTGAACACTGAAGCTTTCTTT. Amino acids: CASSQGAGLNTEAFF. This sequence joins TRBV6-5 and TRBJ1-1; 8 nucleotides line up with TRBD1. Germline CDR1 and CDR2: MNHEY and SVGAGI. The CDR3 totals 15 residues. Trimming at V came to 6 bases and at J to 0 bases, leaving 6 bases not matched to a gene.

This chain connects TRBV28 to TRBJ1-2; 7 positions match TRBD1. With 3 bases clipped from V and 0 bases from J, the junction kept 10 bases outside the gene matches. The germline V gene encodes CDR1 MDHEN and CDR2 SYDVKM. The CDR3 extends over 17 amino acids. The CDR3 DNA follows: TGTGCCAGCAGTTTGTACTCGACAGGGCCGTCTAACTATGGCTACACCTTC. Translated, it gives CASSLYSTGPSNYGYTF.

This clone was found a few times. V is TRBV7-9 and J is TRBJ2-2; 10 bases match TRBD1. CDR3 size: 15 residues. Germline V gives CDR1 SEHNR, CDR2 FQNEAQ (reference sequence). Losses at the gene ends were 5 bases for V and 6 bases for J; bases not matched to a gene: 6. CDR3 region: CASSPGTGVSGELFF. Here the CDR3 DNA reads TGTGCCAGCAGCCCCGGGACAGGGGTTTCCGGGGAGCTGTTTTTT.

The rearrangement links TRBV19 to TRBJ1-1, with TRBD1 as a possible D gene (6 bases). The germline CDR1 and CDR2 sequences are LNHDA and SQIVND (reference sequence). CDR3 size: 14 residues. V lost 6 bases and J lost 2, with 13 bases in between. The CDR3 nucleotides are TGTGCCAGTAGCGAAGGACAGATTAACACTGAAGCTTTCTTT. Its translation: CASSEGQINTEAFF.

At least ten counts were recorded for this clone. This chain uses TRBV11-3 with TRBJ1-1; tentative D call: TRBD1 (6 bases). The CDR3 covers 16 residues. In germline, CDR1 is SGHNT, CDR2 YENEEA. V gave up 0 bases and J gave up 3 bases, with 14 bases separating them. The CDR3 loop reads CASSLDGRQGHTEAFF. CDR3 DNA: TGTGCCAGCAGCTTAGACGGGAGGCAGGGGCACACTGAAGCTTTCTTT.

The chain joins TRBV19 to TRBJ1-1; 10 positions match TRBD1. The CDR3 length is 13 residues. Losses at the gene ends were 7 bases for V and 5 bases for J; bases not matched to a gene: 4. The germline CDR1 and CDR2 sequences are LNHDA and SQIVND (reference sequence). The CDR3 spells CASTWTGGTEAFF. The CDR3 bases are TGTGCCAGTACCTGGACAGGGGGTACTGAAGCTTTCTTT.